This T cell receptor (beta chain) was recovered during a study of vaccination and CD4 T cells after COVID-19. Study-level information: Post-COVID draws followed diagnosis by a median around 100 days (range 35 to 161).

Trimming took 0 bases from V and 4 from J; bases not matched to a gene: 5. Germline V lookup: CDR1 SGHNT, CDR2 YYREEE (reference sequence). The CDR3 is 16 amino acids. About this clonotype itself: The target antigen is unknown.

Oncomine TCR Beta short-read sequencing was applied to DNA from cultured CD4+ T cells. MiXCR, run by TCRdb on the PCR reads, gives a single entry per CDR3 protein. The sample lists around 10,000 distinct CDR3 sequences; about two fifths were seen once. Treatment noted: roughly 11-day PBMC culture with coronavirus spike peptide pools or control peptides (ViraFEST assay). The sequenced sample was CD4+ T cells from blood, cultured in vitro. The rearrangement joins TRBV5-4 to TRBJ2-5; the match to TRBD2 covers 11 bases. The TCR originated in a human donor who had recovered from COVID-19. The CDR3 region has the DNA TGTGCCAGCAGCTTGGCGGATAGCGGGGGGGCAGAGACCCAGTACTTC. This sequence encodes CASSLADSGGAETQYF. Together with reference TRBV5-4 and TRBJ2-5, the CDR3 gives the full variable domain: ETGVTQSPTHLIKTRGQQVTLRCSSQSGHNTVSWYQQALGQGPQFIFQYYREEENGRGNFPPRFSGLQFPNYSSELNVNALELDDSALYLCASSLADSGGAETQYFGPGTRLLVL.